This paragraph covers one TCR beta chain sequence. CDR1 is MGHDK and CDR2 is SYGVNS in the germline V gene. The length of the CDR3 is 11 residues. The V and J ends lost 0 bases and 14 bases respectively, with 10 bases between them. Other autoimmune diseases, uncontrolled infections, pregnancy or lactation led to the exclusion of patients. Clinical symptoms, serum thyroxine, TRAb, thyroid ultrasound and orbital computed tomography determined diagnosis. The sample belongs to a study of Graves' ophthalmopathy and Graves' hyperthyroidism. Study context: Hyperthyroidism counted as stable given no ophthalmopathy within 18 months of follow-up.

Beta-chain TCR CDR3 regions were amplified from RNA transcripts. First-round RT-PCR employed HTBI primers, with a second-round multiplex PCR after it. One entry per CDR3 protein, called by TCRdb with MiXCR from the multiplex PCR reads. The sample contains around 1,000,000 distinct CDR3 sequences, 36% of which appear only once. This clonotype was obtained from an adult man with Graves' hyperthyroidism. Input material: peripheral blood or thyroid tissue (not recorded which). The chain has TRBV25-1 and TRBJ1-2, with TRBD1 as a possible D gene (6 bases). The CDR3 coding sequence is TGTGCCAGCAGTGAATATCAGGGGTTGACCTTC. It yields the protein CASSEYQGLTF.